A single sample is the source of the 18 T cell receptor beta chains below, sequenced in a study of T cell responses to AZD1222 COVID-19 vaccine. The table came from immunoSEQ multiplex PCR; TCRdb's copy has only in-frame clones and leaves some out. The sample has just under 95,000 clones; around nine tenths are singletons. The sequencing used peripheral blood, collected on day 0 of AZD1222 vaccination. The receptor set was obtained from an adult in good health.

This clone has a handful of counts. V gene TRBV10-3 combines with J gene TRBJ1-1, with TRBD1 identical over 7 bases. Germline V CDR1 and CDR2: ENHRY, SYGVKD. The V and J ends lost 3 bases and 5 bases, in that order; junction bases with no gene match: 9. CDR3 length equals 15 residues. CDR3 coding DNA: TGTGCCATCAGTGAAGAGGGGCAGGGGGATACTGAAGCTTTCTTT. It codes for CAISEEGQGDTEAFF.

This clone was counted a single time. This chain joins TRBV10-3 and TRBJ2-7, with a weak D call TRBD1 (6 bases). The CDR3 totals 14 residues. The germline V and J ends were trimmed by 2 bases and 7 bases, with 15 bases remaining between them. Germline assignment: CDR1 ENHRY and CDR2 SYGVKD. Here the CDR3 reads CAISEPVKGEEQYF. CDR3 nucleotide sequence: TGTGCCATCAGTGAGCCCGTTAAGGGGGAAGAGCAGTACTTC.

The chain links TRBV24-1 to TRBJ2-6, with TRBD1 matching 8 bases. V trimming: 6 bases; J trimming: 4 bases; junction bases outside the gene matches: 4. Germline V gives CDR1 KGHDR, CDR2 SFDVKD. CDR3 length equals 15 residues. This CDR3 reads CATSPGGMGANVLTF. The CDR3 region has the DNA TGTGCCACCAGTCCAGGGGGCATGGGGGCCAACGTCCTGACTTTC.

The sample holds a few counts of this clone. The chain recombines TRBV7-2 with TRBJ1-2; D possibly corresponds to TRBD1 (5 bases). This CDR3 has 15 residues. V was pared by 5 bases and J by 6 bases, with 19 bases between. The germline V gene has CDR1 SGHTA and CDR2 FQGNSA. CDR3 sequence: CASSPLRSRGNGYTF. The CDR3 DNA sequence: TGTGCCAGCAGCCCGTTAAGGTCGCGGGGGAATGGCTACACCTTC.

The rearrangement joins TRBV5-4 to TRBJ1-2; no reliable D call. This CDR3 contains 15 residues. Trimming took 3 bases from V and 2 from J, leaving 14 bases between them. Per germline, CDR1 SGHNT and CDR2 YYREEE (reference sequence). The CDR3 DNA sequence: TGTGCCAGCAGCTCCCAAGCTTTGGGGAACTATGGCTACACCTTC. Encoded protein: CASSSQALGNYGYTF.

This chain links TRBV6-1 with TRBJ1-2; 8 bases map to TRBD1. J lost 7 bases, V lost 3 bases, and 7 bases had no gene match. The germline gives CDR1 MNHNS, CDR2 SASEGT. There are 14 residues in the CDR3. In nucleotides, the CDR3 is TGTGCCAGCAGTGACCGGGGACAGGCCTCTGGCTACACCTTC. It encodes CASSDRGQASGYTF.

CDR3 protein: CAWEGASGQPQHF. CDR3 coding DNA: TGTGCCTGGGAGGGGGCCTCGGGTCAGCCCCAGCATTTT. V usage is TRBV30 and J usage is TRBJ1-5, with 7 bases identical to TRBD1. V lost 5 bases and J lost 6; bases outside the gene matches: 7. Looked up from germline, CDR1 is GTSNPN and CDR2 is SVGIG (reference sequence). The CDR3 has 13 residues.

The J gene is TRBJ2-2, the V gene TRBV10-3; D gene uncertain. The CDR3 sequence is 13 residues long. The germline gives CDR1 ENHRY, CDR2 SYGVKD. Trimming removed 5 bases from V and 1 base from J, with 5 bases in between. DNA of the CDR3: TGTGCCATCAGTTGGCAGAACACCGGGGAGCTGTTTTTT. Residues: CAISWQNTGELFF.

The V and J genes are TRBV30 and TRBJ2-5; 7 nucleotides align to TRBD1. Germline trimming cut 2 bases from V and 1 base from J; bases unmatched to any gene: 1. The CDR3 covers 13 residues. Germline V CDR1 and CDR2: GTSNPN, SVGIG (reference sequence). The CDR3, as DNA: TGTGCCTGGAGTCGGACAGGCCAAGAGACCCAGTACTTC. It yields the protein CAWSRTGQETQYF.

V gene TRBV6-5 combines with J gene TRBJ2-7; D is ambiguous. The V gene's germline CDR1 is MNHEY and CDR2 SVGAGI. CDR3 length: 15 amino acids. V dropped 5 bases and J dropped 0 bases, with 14 bases sitting between them. Here the CDR3 DNA reads TGTGCCAGCAGTAAACGTCCGGGCACCTCCTACGAGCAGTACTTC. It codes for CASSKRPGTSYEQYF.

The chain employs TRBV3-1 (or the pseudogene TRBV3-2) and TRBJ1-2; 8 bases are shared with TRBD1. The V and J ends lost 5 bases and 6 bases, in that order; junction bases with no gene match: 8. Germline assignment: CDR1 LGHDT and CDR2 YNNKEL (reference sequence). The CDR3 sequence is 14 residues long. The CDR3 nucleotides read TGTGCCAGCAGCGGTTCGACAGGGGTACATGGCTACACCTTC. This codes for CASSGSTGVHGYTF.

J is TRBJ1-4 and V is TRBV5-4, with 10 bases matching TRBD1. This CDR3 has 14 amino acids. Germline CDR1 is SGHNT and CDR2 is YYREEE (reference sequence). Trimming removed 4 bases from V and 6 bases from J; junction bases left unmatched: 3. The CDR3 spells CASSPDRGDEKLFF. CDR3 in DNA: TGTGCCAGCAGCCCGGACAGGGGGGATGAAAAACTGTTTTTT.

V usage is TRBV19 and J usage is TRBJ2-7; TRBD1 matches 10 bases. This CDR3 is 15 amino acids long. V gave up 5 bases and J gave up 2 bases; unmatched junction bases: 6. Per the germline V gene, CDR1 is LNHDA and CDR2 is SQIVND (reference sequence). The CDR3 sequence is CASSVSGQGTYEQYF. The CDR3 DNA is TGTGCCAGTAGTGTATCGGGACAGGGGACCTACGAGCAGTACTTC.

The gene calls are TRBV6-2 or TRBV6-3 and TRBJ1-1, with D unclear. Germline loops: CDR1 MNHEY, CDR2 SVGEGT. The CDR3 runs 15 residues. The V and J ends lost 5 bases and 4 bases respectively, with 17 bases between them. The CDR3 sequence: CASSRLHSAGTEAFF. The CDR3 bases are TGTGCCAGCAGTAGGCTTCATTCGGCTGGCACTGAAGCTTTCTTT.

V usage is TRBV5-1 and J usage is TRBJ2-3; tentative D call: TRBD1 (6 bases). There are 15 residues in the CDR3. Deletions cut 4 bases from V and 0 bases from J, with 12 bases between. The germline CDR1 and CDR2 sequences are SGHRS and YFSETQ. CDR3 sequence (DNA): TGCGCCAGCAGCCGAGGACAGCCTAGCACAGATACGCAGTATTTT. Amino acids: CASSRGQPSTDTQYF. The full variable domain, completed using reference TRBV5-1 and TRBJ2-3, is KAGVTQTPRYLIKTRGQQVTLSCSPISGHRSVSWYQQTPGQGLQFLFEYFSETQRNKGNFPGRFSGRQFSNSRSEMNVSTLELGDSALYLCASSRGQPSTDTQYFGPGTRLTVL.

The genes are TRBV3-1 (or the pseudogene TRBV3-2) and TRBJ2-7; D may be TRBD1 (5 bases). CDR3 length: 14 residues. CDR1 is LGHDT, CDR2 YNNKEL, per germline (reference sequence). The V gene lost 2 bases and the J gene lost 6 bases, with 14 bases spanning the gap. Here the CDR3 DNA reads TGTGCCAGCAGCCAATGGATGGGGCAGGTCGAGCAGTACTTC. This encodes CASSQWMGQVEQYF.

The gene calls are TRBV19 and TRBJ1-4; a weak D match, TRBD1 (5 bases). Germline V gene data show CDR1 as LNHDA and CDR2 as SQIVND (reference sequence). V was clipped by 7 bases and J by 4 bases, with 16 bases between them. The CDR3 covers 15 residues. The CDR3: CASTWGFGSNEKLFF. CDR3 nucleotides: TGTGCCAGTACGTGGGGGTTTGGCAGTAATGAAAAACTGTTTTTT.

The chain recombines TRBV7-9 with TRBJ1-4, with 7 bases that match TRBD1. Trimming took 5 bases from V and 5 from J; bases not matched to a gene: 2. The CDR3 is 13 residues long. Per the germline V gene, CDR1 is SEHNR and CDR2 is FQNEAQ (reference sequence). In DNA, the CDR3 is TGTGCCAGCAGCCGACAGGGAAATGAAAAACTGTTTTTT. This translates into CASSRQGNEKLFF.